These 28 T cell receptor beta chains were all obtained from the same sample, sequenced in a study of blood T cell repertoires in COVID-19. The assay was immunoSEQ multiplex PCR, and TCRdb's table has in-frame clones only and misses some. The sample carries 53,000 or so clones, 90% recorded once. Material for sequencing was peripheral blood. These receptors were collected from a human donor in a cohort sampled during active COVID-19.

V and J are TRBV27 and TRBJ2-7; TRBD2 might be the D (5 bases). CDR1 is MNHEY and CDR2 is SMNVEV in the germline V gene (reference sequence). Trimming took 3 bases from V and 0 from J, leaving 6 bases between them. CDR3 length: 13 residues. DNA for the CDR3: TGTGCCAGCAGTTTTAGCGTCTCCTACGAGCAGTACTTC. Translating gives CASSFSVSYEQYF.

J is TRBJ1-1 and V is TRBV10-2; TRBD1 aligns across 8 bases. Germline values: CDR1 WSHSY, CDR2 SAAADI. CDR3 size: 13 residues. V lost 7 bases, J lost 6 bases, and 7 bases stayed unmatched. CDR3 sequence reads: CASTRGRVAEAFF. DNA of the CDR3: TGCGCCAGCACCAGGGGGCGTGTGGCTGAAGCTTTCTTT.

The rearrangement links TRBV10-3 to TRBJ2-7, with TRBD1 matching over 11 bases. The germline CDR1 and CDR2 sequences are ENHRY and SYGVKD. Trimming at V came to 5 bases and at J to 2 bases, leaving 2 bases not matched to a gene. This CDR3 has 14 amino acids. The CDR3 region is CAISPGQGAYEQYV. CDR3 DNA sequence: TGTGCCATCAGTCCGGGACAGGGGGCCTACGAGCAGTACGTC.

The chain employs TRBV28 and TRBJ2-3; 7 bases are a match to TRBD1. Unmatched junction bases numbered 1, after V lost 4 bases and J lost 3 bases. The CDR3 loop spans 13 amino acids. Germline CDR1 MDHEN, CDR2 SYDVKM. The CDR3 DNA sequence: TGTGCCAGCAGTTCCAGGGGGACAGATACGCAGTATTTT. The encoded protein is CASSSRGTDTQYF.

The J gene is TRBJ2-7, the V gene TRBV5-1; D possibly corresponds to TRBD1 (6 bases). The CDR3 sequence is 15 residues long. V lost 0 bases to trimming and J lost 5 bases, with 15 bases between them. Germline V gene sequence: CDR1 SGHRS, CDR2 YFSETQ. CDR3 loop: CASSLGTAQKNEQYF. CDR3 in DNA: TGCGCCAGCAGCTTGGGGACAGCTCAGAAGAACGAGCAGTACTTC.

This CDR3 is CALGQTSYNEQFF. As DNA, the CDR3 is TGTGCCCTCGGCCAGACATCCTACAATGAGCAGTTCTTC. V and J are TRBV10-3 and TRBJ2-1; D call uncertain. There are 13 residues in the CDR3. The germline V and J ends were trimmed by 11 bases and 1 base, with 12 bases remaining between them. Germline V gene lookup returns CDR1 ENHRY and CDR2 SYGVKD.

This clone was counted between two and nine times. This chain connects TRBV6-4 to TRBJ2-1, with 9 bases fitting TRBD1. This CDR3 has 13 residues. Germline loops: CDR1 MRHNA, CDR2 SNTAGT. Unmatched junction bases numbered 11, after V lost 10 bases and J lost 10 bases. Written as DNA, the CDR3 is TGTGCCACCAGCCGACAGGGGGATGCGGAGCAGTTCTTC. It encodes CATSRQGDAEQFF.

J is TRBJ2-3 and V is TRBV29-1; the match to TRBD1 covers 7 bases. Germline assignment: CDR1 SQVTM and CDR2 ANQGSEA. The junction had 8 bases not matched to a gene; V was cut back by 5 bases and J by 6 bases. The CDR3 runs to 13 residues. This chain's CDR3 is CSVSDRAGDTQYF. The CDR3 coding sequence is TGCAGCGTTTCCGACAGGGCGGGCGATACGCAGTATTTT.

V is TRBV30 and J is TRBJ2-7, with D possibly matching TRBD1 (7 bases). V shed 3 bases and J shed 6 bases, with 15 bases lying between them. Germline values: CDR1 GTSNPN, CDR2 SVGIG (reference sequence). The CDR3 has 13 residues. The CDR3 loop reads CAWSKRQGGEQYF. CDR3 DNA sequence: TGTGCCTGGAGCAAAAGACAGGGAGGCGAGCAGTACTTC.

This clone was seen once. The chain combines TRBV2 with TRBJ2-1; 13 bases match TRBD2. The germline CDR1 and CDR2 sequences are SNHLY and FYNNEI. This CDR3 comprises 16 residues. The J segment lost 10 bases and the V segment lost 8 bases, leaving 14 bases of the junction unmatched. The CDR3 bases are TGTGCCAGCGAGGGACTAGGGACTAGCGGGATGGGAGAGCAGTTCTTC. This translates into CASEGLGTSGMGEQFF.

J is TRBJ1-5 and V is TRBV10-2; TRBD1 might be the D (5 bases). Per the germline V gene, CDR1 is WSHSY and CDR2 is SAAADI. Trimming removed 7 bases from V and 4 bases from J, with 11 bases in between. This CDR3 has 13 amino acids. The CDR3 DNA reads TGCGCCAGCACCGACGGGGGTAATCAGCCCCAGCATTTT. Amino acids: CASTDGGNQPQHF.

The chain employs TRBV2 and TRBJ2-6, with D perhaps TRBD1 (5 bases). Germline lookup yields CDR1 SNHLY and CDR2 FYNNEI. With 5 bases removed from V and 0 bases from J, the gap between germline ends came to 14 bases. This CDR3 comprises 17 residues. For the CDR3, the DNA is TGTGCCAGCAGTTTAACCGACAGAAGCTCTGGGGCCAACGTCCTGACTTTC. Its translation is CASSLTDRSSGANVLTF.

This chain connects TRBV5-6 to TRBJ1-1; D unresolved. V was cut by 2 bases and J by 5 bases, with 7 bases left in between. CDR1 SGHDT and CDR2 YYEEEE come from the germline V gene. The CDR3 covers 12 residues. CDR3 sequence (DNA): TGTGCCAGCAGCTTCTATGTAACTGAAGCTTTCTTT. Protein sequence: CASSFYVTEAFF.

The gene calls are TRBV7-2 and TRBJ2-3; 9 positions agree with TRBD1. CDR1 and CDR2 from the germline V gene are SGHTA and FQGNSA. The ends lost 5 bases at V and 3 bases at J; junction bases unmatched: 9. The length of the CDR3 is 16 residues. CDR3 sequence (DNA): TGTGCCAGCAGCCCTAGGACAGGGGTTAATACAGATACGCAGTATTTT. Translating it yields CASSPRTGVNTDTQYF.

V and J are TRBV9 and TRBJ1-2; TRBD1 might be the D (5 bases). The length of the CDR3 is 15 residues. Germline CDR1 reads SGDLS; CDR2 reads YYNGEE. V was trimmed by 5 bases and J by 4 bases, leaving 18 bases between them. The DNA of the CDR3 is TGTGCCAGCAGACCGGACACCCGGGAGGGCTATGGCTACACCTTC. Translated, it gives CASRPDTREGYGYTF.

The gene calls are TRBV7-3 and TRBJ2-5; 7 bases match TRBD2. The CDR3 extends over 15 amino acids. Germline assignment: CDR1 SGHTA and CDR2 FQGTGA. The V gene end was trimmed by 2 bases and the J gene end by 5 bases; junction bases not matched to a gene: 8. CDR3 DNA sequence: TGTGCCAGCAGCTTAGGAGCGGGGTCCAAGGAGACCCAGTACTTC. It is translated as CASSLGAGSKETQYF.

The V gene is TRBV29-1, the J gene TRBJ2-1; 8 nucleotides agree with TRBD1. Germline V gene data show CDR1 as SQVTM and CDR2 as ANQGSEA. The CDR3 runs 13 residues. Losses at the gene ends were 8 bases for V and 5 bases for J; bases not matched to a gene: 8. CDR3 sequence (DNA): TGCAGCACCGCGAGGGACAGGAACAATGAGCAGTTCTTC. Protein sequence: CSTARDRNNEQFF.

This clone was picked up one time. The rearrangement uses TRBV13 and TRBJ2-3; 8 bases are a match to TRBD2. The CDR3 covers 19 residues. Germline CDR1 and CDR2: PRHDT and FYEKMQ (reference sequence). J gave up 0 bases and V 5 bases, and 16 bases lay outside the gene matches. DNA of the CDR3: TGTGCCAGCAGCATACGTAGCGGGGCCATATCCTCTAGCACAGATACGCAGTATTTT. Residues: CASSIRSGAISSSTDTQYF.

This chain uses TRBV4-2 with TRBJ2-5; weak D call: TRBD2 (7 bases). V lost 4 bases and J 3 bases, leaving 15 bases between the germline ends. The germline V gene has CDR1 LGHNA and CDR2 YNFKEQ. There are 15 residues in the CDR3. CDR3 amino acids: CASSLGGAGEETQYF. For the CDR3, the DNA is TGTGCCAGCAGCCTCGGGGGCGCGGGGGAAGAGACCCAGTACTTC.

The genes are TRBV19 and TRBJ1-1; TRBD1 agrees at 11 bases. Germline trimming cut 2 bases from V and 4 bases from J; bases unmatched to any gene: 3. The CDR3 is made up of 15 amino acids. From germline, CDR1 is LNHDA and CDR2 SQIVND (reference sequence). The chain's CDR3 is CASSIRGTGGTEAFF. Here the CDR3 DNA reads TGTGCCAGTAGTATACGGGGGACAGGGGGCACTGAAGCTTTCTTT.

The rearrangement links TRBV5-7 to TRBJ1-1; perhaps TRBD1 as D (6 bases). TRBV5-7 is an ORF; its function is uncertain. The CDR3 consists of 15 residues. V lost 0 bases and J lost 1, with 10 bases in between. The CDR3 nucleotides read TGTGCCAGCAGCTTGGGTAGGGGGAAGAACACTGAAGCTTTCTTT. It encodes CASSLGRGKNTEAFF.

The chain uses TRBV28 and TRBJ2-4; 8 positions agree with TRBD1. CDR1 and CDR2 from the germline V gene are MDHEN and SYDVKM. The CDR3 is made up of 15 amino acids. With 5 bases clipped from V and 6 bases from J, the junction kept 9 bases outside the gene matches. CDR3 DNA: TGTGCCAGCAGTACCGGGACAGGCGGAGGAAACATTCAGTACTTC. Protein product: CASSTGTGGGNIQYF.

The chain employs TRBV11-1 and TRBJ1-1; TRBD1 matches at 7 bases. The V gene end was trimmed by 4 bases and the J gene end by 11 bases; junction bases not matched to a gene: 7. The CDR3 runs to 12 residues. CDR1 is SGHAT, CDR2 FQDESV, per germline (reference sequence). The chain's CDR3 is CASSYPTGHAFF. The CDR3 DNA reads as TGTGCCAGCAGCTACCCGACAGGGCACGCTTTCTTT. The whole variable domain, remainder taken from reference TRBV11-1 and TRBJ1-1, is EAEVAQSPRYKITEKSQAVAFWCDPISGHATLYWYRQILGQGPELLVQFQDESVVDDSQLPKDRFSAERLKGVDSTLKIQPAELGDSAMYLCASSYPTGHAFFGQGTRLTVV.

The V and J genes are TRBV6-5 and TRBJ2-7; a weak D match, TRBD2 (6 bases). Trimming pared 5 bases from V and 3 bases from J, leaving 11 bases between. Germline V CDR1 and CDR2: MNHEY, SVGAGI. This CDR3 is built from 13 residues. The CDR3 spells CASSLMTSYEQYV. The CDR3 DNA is TGTGCCAGCAGTCTGATGACTAGCTACGAGCAGTACGTC.

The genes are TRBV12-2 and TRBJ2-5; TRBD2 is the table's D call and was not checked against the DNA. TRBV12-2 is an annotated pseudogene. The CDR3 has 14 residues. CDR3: CASRVAGGGETQYF. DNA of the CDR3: TGTGCAAGTCGGGTGGCGGGGGGCGGAGAGACCCAGTACTTC.

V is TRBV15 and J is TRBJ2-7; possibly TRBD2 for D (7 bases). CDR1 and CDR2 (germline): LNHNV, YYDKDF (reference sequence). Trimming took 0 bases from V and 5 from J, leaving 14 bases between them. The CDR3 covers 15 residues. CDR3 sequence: CATSRDNGGLDEQYV. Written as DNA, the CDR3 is TGTGCCACCAGCAGAGATAACGGGGGGCTTGACGAGCAGTACGTC.

CDR3 sequence (DNA): TGTGCCAGCAGCTTTTTCGGCACTGAAGCTTTCTTT. Protein product: CASSFFGTEAFF. This chain uses TRBV2 with TRBJ1-1; D is unclear. V dropped 6 bases and J dropped 4 bases, with 9 bases sitting between them. This CDR3 contains 12 residues. Germline V lookup: CDR1 SNHLY, CDR2 FYNNEI.

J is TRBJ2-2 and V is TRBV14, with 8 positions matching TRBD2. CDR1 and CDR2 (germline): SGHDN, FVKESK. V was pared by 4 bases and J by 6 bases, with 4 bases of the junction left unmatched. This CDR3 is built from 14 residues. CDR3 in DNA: TGTGCCAGCAGCCGACTAGCGACAGCCGGGGAGCTGTTTTTT. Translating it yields CASSRLATAGELFF.